A selection of T cell receptor beta chains follows, all from one sample in a study of human thymus T cells. Some clones are missing from TCRdb's copy, which holds only in-frame ones; the method was immunoSEQ multiplex PCR. Of about 130,000 clones detected, around 94% appear once; the ten largest clones hold roughly 0.024%. Sequencing was done on a sample of thymus tissue. All receptors come from a boy in the first two years of life with a congenital heart defect but otherwise immunologically healthy. CDR3s include the opening cysteine and the closing phenylalanine or tryptophan. A D gene is named only where the DNA matches it firmly. For some rows the clone size is stated as once, few or many, or as a class when expanded; others skip it.

CDR3aa | CDR3nt | j_gene | v_gene | d_gene | abundance
CATGTGIPSTDTQYF | TGTGCCACCGGGACAGGGATCCCTAGCACAGATACGCAGTATTTT | TRBJ2-3 | TRBV10-3 | TRBD1 | -
CASSGTGRGEKLFF | TGCGCCAGCAGCGGCACAGGGAGGGGTGAAAAACTGTTTTTT | TRBJ1-4 | TRBV5-1 | - | -
CASSQGWGDREDRSYGYTF | TGCGCCAGCAGCCAAGGCTGGGGGGACAGGGAGGATCGTAGCTATGGCTACACCTTC | TRBJ1-2 | TRBV4-1 | TRBD1 | -
CASIMTSGGETQYF | TGTGCCAGCATCATGACTAGCGGGGGAGAGACCCAGTACTTC | TRBJ2-5 | TRBV6-4 | TRBD2 | -
CASSQDGYRPRGDSNEQFF | TGTGCCAGCAGCCAAGATGGGTACCGACCTAGAGGAGATAGCAATGAGCAGTTCTTC | TRBJ2-1 | TRBV14 | - | -
CASSVAQQGTASNEQFF | TGTGCCAGCAGCGTAGCCCAACAGGGTACAGCCTCTAATGAGCAGTTCTTC | TRBJ2-1 | TRBV9 | - | -
CASSGHAHRDRAETQYF | TGTGCCAGCAGCGGACATGCCCACCGGGACAGGGCCGAGACCCAGTACTTC | TRBJ2-5 | TRBV9 | TRBD1 | -
CASRDRGSGANVLTF | TGTGCCAGCAGAGACAGGGGATCAGGGGCCAACGTCCTGACTTTC | TRBJ2-6 | TRBV9 | TRBD1 | -
CASSPSDQPQHF | TGTGCCAGTAGTCCTTCGGATCAGCCCCAGCATTTT | TRBJ1-5 | TRBV19 | - | -
CASSLRGQQGLKPLHF | TGTGCCAGCAGCTTAAGGGGCCAGCAGGGCCTTAAACCCCTCCACTTT | TRBJ1-6 | TRBV11-2 | - | -
CASRGFRNEKLFF | TGTGCCAGCAGGGGGTTTAGGAATGAAAAACTGTTTTTT | TRBJ1-4 | TRBV27 | - | -
CASVITGTADGYTF | TGTGCCAGCGTAATCACCGGGACAGCCGATGGCTACACCTTC | TRBJ1-2 | TRBV28 | TRBD1 | -
CASSQTSGVAGETQYF | TGTGCCAGCAGCCAAACGAGCGGGGTAGCGGGGGAGACCCAGTACTTC | TRBJ2-5 | TRBV14 | TRBD2 | -
CASSQGTSSNPRYTDTQYF | TGCGCCAGCAGCCAAGGGACTAGCTCTAACCCCCGCTACACAGATACGCAGTATTTT | TRBJ2-3 | TRBV4-3 | TRBD2 | -
CASSFIRTDHNEQFF | TGTGCCAGCAGCTTTATCCGGACAGACCACAATGAGCAGTTCTTC | TRBJ2-1 | TRBV5-4 | - | -
CASSKRTFWLFF | TGTGCCAGCAGCAAAAGGACATTTTGGCTGTTTTTT | TRBJ2-2 | TRBV21-1 | - | -
CSVLWSRIPLRDTEAFF | TGCAGCGTACTTTGGTCCCGGATCCCGCTTAGAGACACTGAAGCTTTCTTT | TRBJ1-1 | TRBV29-1 | - | -
CASSSPLTDTQYF | TGTGCCAGCAGCTCGCCCCTCACAGATACGCAGTATTTT | TRBJ2-3 | TRBV5-4 | - | -
CASRPRRAPEDTQYF | TGTGCCAGCAGGCCACGTAGGGCGCCTGAGGATACGCAGTATTTT | TRBJ2-3 | TRBV27 | - | -
CASSYRGGIGETQYF | TGTGCCAGCAGTTATCGGGGGGGCATTGGAGAGACCCAGTACTTC | TRBJ2-5 | TRBV6-5 | TRBD2 | -
CASSQGGGGSSSEQFF | TGTGCCAGCAGCCAAGGGGGCGGGGGCTCGTCTAGTGAGCAGTTCTTC | TRBJ2-1 | TRBV14 | - | -
CASSQVIAASQWRVSTEAFF | TGCGCCAGCAGCCAAGTGATTGCTGCTAGTCAATGGAGGGTGAGCACTGAAGCTTTCTTT | TRBJ1-1 | TRBV4-1 | - | once
CATNQGRLKNTGELFF | TGTGCCACCAATCAGGGCCGTCTTAAGAACACCGGGGAGCTGTTTTTT | TRBJ2-2 | TRBV10-3 | - | -
CASSQEPTSGEETQYF | TGCGCCAGCAGCCAAGAACCCACTAGCGGGGAAGAGACCCAGTACTTC | TRBJ2-5 | TRBV4-3 | TRBD2 | -
CASSLAGASYNEQFF | TGTGCCAGCAGCTTAGCGGGCGCCAGCTACAATGAGCAGTTCTTC | TRBJ2-1 | TRBV11-2 | - | -
CASSKGAGGVADTQYF | TGTGCCAGCAGTAAGGGAGCGGGGGGAGTGGCAGATACGCAGTATTTT | TRBJ2-3 | TRBV25-1 | TRBD2 | -
CASSLSTGSEPQHF | TGTGCCAGCAGCCTCTCGACAGGGAGTGAGCCCCAGCATTTT | TRBJ1-5 | TRBV28 | TRBD1 | -
CASSLAGGDSYEQYF | TGTGCCAGCAGCTTAGCCGGGGGGGACTCCTACGAGCAGTACTTC | TRBJ2-7 | TRBV7-2 | TRBD2 | -
CASSADTNQPQHF | TGTGCCAGCAGTGCGGACACAAATCAGCCCCAGCATTTT | TRBJ1-5 | TRBV2 | - | -
CASSESRGPGNTIYF | TGTGCCAGCAGTGAATCGCGGGGGCCGGGAAACACCATATATTTT | TRBJ1-3 | TRBV2 | - | -
CASSLPTGAPPYEQYF | TGCGCCAGCAGCTTACCCACAGGGGCACCCCCCTACGAGCAGTACTTC | TRBJ2-7 | TRBV5-1 | TRBD1 | -
CASSLLGQPRYEQYF | TGTGCCAGCAGTTTATTGGGCCAGCCCCGGTACGAGCAGTACTTC | TRBJ2-7 | TRBV27 | - | -
CASSLEGASAGNTIYF | TGTGCCAGCAGCTTGGAGGGAGCGTCGGCTGGAAACACCATATATTTT | TRBJ1-3 | TRBV5-6 | - | -
CASSYARGYTDTQYF | TGTGCCAGCTCCTATGCGAGGGGATACACAGATACGCAGTATTTT | TRBJ2-3 | TRBV18 | - | -
CASSNQGKWNSPLHF | TGCGCCAGCAGCAATCAGGGAAAATGGAATTCACCCCTCCACTTT | TRBJ1-6 | TRBV4-1 | - | -
CASSLDGGGKDGYTF | TGCGCCAGCAGCTTGGACGGCGGGGGCAAGGATGGCTACACCTTC | TRBJ1-2 | TRBV5-1 | - | few
CASSPFCPGETQYF | TGTGCCAGCAGCCCGTTCTGCCCCGGGGAGACCCAGTACTTC | TRBJ2-5 | TRBV7-2 | - | -
CASSLGGGTEAFF | TGTGCCAGCAGCTTGGGAGGGGGCACTGAAGCTTTCTTT | TRBJ1-1 | TRBV5-4 | - | -
CASTPITGASGNTIYF | TGTGCCAGTACCCCTATAACAGGAGCTTCTGGAAACACCATATATTTT | TRBJ1-3 | TRBV19 | - | few
CASSPEGGSSYEQYF | TGTGCCAGCAGTCCCGAGGGCGGGAGCTCCTACGAGCAGTACTTC | TRBJ2-7 | TRBV6-5 | TRBD2 | few
CAWSPCDRSQETQYF | TGTGCCTGGAGTCCCTGCGACAGGTCCCAAGAGACCCAGTACTTC | TRBJ2-5 | TRBV30 | - | -
CAWTGVGGLKDQPQHF | TGTGCCTGGACAGGGGTCGGTGGTTTGAAGGATCAGCCCCAGCATTTT | TRBJ1-5 | TRBV30 | - | few
CASSEAGGTDTQYF | TGCGCCAGCAGTGAAGCAGGGGGCACAGATACGCAGTATTTT | TRBJ2-3 | TRBV10-1 | - | -
CASSLLAAPYEQYF | TGTGCCAGTAGTTTACTAGCGGCCCCCTACGAGCAGTACTTC | TRBJ2-7 | TRBV19 | TRBD2 | -
CASSLGLVEGTNEKLFF | TGTGCCAGCAGCTTAGGGCTTGTTGAGGGAACTAATGAAAAACTGTTTTTT | TRBJ1-4 | TRBV7-9 | - | -
CASSPDNPGEQYF | TGTGCCAGCAGCCCGGACAACCCGGGGGAGCAGTACTTC | TRBJ2-7 | TRBV5-4 | - | -
CASSEDPRLAGGLYLAKNIQYF | TGTGCCAGCAGTGAAGACCCGAGACTAGCGGGGGGCCTCTATCTAGCCAAAAACATTCAGTACTTC | TRBJ2-4 | TRBV6-1 | TRBD2 | -
CASSLWTGNINYGYTF | TGTGCCAGCAGTTTATGGACAGGCAACATTAACTATGGCTACACCTTC | TRBJ1-2 | TRBV28 | - | -
CASSRSSEETQYF | TGCGCCAGCAGCCGTTCTAGCGAAGAGACCCAGTACTTC | TRBJ2-5 | TRBV4-3 | - | -
CASSLPGPYMGDEQFF | TGTGCCAGCAGCCTACCGGGACCCTATATGGGGGATGAGCAGTTCTTC | TRBJ2-1 | TRBV7-9 | - | -
CASSGGGTGTSTDTQYF | TGTGCCAGCAGTGGGGGGGGCACAGGGACGAGCACAGATACGCAGTATTTT | TRBJ2-3 | TRBV25-1 | - | -
CASNQNPYGYTF | TGTGCCAGCAACCAGAATCCCTATGGCTACACCTTC | TRBJ1-2 | TRBV28 | - | -
CASKTWPSVPEQYF | TGTGCCAGCAAAACATGGCCCAGTGTACCCGAGCAGTACTTC | TRBJ2-7 | TRBV6-5 | - | -
CASSPLWPGEGETQYF | TGCGCCAGCAGCCCCCTCTGGCCGGGGGAAGGGGAGACCCAGTACTTC | TRBJ2-5 | TRBV4-3 | - | -
CASSPRGYGYTF | TGTGCCAGCAGTCCCAGGGGTTATGGCTACACCTTC | TRBJ1-2 | TRBV11-2 | - | -
CASSLEGRGYMGGYNEQFF | TGTGCCAGCAGCTTGGAAGGGAGAGGATACATGGGGGGATACAATGAGCAGTTCTTC | TRBJ2-1 | TRBV5-6 | - | -